This entry lists 25 T cell receptor beta chains sequenced from one sample in a study of cytomegalovirus exposure and HLA in healthy donors (dated by TCRdb to the late 2010s). Library method: the immunoSEQ multiplex PCR assay. For the multiplex PCR, a mixture combining 60 forward primers for TCR Vbeta segments and 13 reverse primers for TCR Jbeta segments was used. TCRdb re-hosts the immuneACCESS table, in-frame sequences only. Its copies lack some clones; in the studies checked, an unresolved V gene accounts for under half of them, and the cause for the rest is not known. The sample table contains approximately 110,000 clones; only one count was recorded for less than 80% of them. Of the sample, less than 9.5% falls within the top ten clones. What was sequenced was PBMCs. The source is a woman aged 50 to 60 in good health and CMV-seropositive.

This clone was seen a handful of times. V usage is TRBV4-1 and J usage is TRBJ1-3; 12 bases are a match to TRBD1. The ends lost 4 bases at V and 0 bases at J; junction bases unmatched: 4. The CDR3 is made up of 17 amino acids. The germline gives CDR1 MGHRA, CDR2 YSYEKL. This CDR3 is CASSRGQGAGSGNTIYF. The DNA for the CDR3 is TGCGCCAGCAGCCGGGGACAGGGGGCTGGCTCTGGAAACACCATATATTTT.

V gene TRBV19 combines with J gene TRBJ1-1; weak D call: TRBD1 (5 bases). The CDR3 spans 13 residues. Germline CDR1 LNHDA, CDR2 SQIVND (reference sequence). The germline V and J ends were trimmed by 8 bases and 1 base, with 11 bases remaining between them. This chain's CDR3 is CASLRTPNTEAFF. The CDR3 DNA is TGTGCCAGTTTAAGGACACCGAACACTGAAGCTTTCTTT.

Note on this clone: One end of the junction is discordant with germline, which a read error may explain. The chain is built from TRBV7-3 and TRBJ2-4; 8 nucleotides align to TRBD1. This CDR3 is 19 amino acids long. The V gene's germline CDR1 is SGHTA and CDR2 FQGTGA. CDR3 DNA: TGTGCCAGCAGCTTAACGGGAGGCGGGCCAGGGGGCTTCCAAAACAGTCAGTACTTC. Translated: CASSLTGGGPGGFQNSQYF.

The chain employs TRBV19 and TRBJ1-1; 8 bases line up with TRBD1. This CDR3 comprises 18 residues. Trimming at V came to 4 bases and at J to 1 base, leaving 14 bases not matched to a gene. Germline CDR1 LNHDA, CDR2 SQIVND (reference sequence). CDR3 protein: CASSRTKLDREGNTEAFF. The DNA for the CDR3 is TGTGCCAGTAGTAGAACAAAATTGGACAGGGAGGGGAACACTGAAGCTTTCTTT.

The chain couples TRBV18 to TRBJ1-2; 7 bases align to TRBD1. J lost 2 bases, V lost 8 bases, and 5 bases had no gene match. The CDR3 consists of 13 residues. Germline V gives CDR1 KGHSH, CDR2 LQKENI. The DNA for the CDR3 is TGTGCCAGCCAAAGGGACAGAAACTATGGCTACACCTTC. The encoded protein is CASQRDRNYGYTF.

V is TRBV4-3 and J is TRBJ1-4; D remains unclear. Trimming removed 9 bases at V and 2 bases at J, with 10 bases between. Per germline, CDR1 LGHNA and CDR2 YSLEER. The CDR3 covers 13 residues. CDR3 nucleotides: TGCGCCAGTGCGGCGAAGACTAATGAAAAACTGTTTTTT. Its protein is CASAAKTNEKLFF.

The chain is built from TRBV7-9 and TRBJ1-1; 9 bases map to TRBD1. CDR3 size: 16 residues. In germline, CDR1 is SEHNR, CDR2 FQNEAQ (reference sequence). The V segment lost 1 base and the J segment 0 bases; nucleotides outside the gene matches: 3. CDR3 nucleotide sequence: TGTGCCAGCAGCTTAGAGGGGGACAGGGTGAACACTGAAGCTTTCTTT. The encoded protein is CASSLEGDRVNTEAFF.

The gene calls are TRBV5-6 and TRBJ2-5; D gene unclear. The DNA end lines up better with TRBJ2-7; the J call may be wrong. The CDR3 has 11 residues. The V gene's germline CDR1 is SGHDT and CDR2 YYEEEE. CDR3 DNA: TGTGCCAGCAGCTTGAAATCCGAGCAGTACTTC. It yields the protein CASSLKSEQYF.

V usage is TRBV6-5 and J usage is TRBJ1-1; D unclear. The CDR3 is 11 amino acids. Trimming shortened V by 9 bases and J by 4 bases, and 9 bases separated the two germline ends. From germline, CDR1 is MNHEY and CDR2 SVGAGI. CDR3 protein: CASARGTEAFF. CDR3 in DNA: TGTGCCAGTGCCCGCGGCACTGAAGCTTTCTTT.

This clone appeared once. The rearrangement links TRBV5-1 to TRBJ2-2, with D perhaps TRBD1 (6 bases). V gave up 6 bases and J gave up 4 bases, with 19 bases separating them. The CDR3 has 16 amino acids. Germline V gives CDR1 SGHRS, CDR2 YFSETQ. The CDR3 DNA follows: TGCGCCAGCACCCCAGGGGTTTTGAGTTCCACCGGGGAGCTGTTTTTT. It specifies CASTPGVLSSTGELFF.

V and J are TRBV6-4 and TRBJ2-1, with 9 bases aligning to TRBD2. Germline CDR1 is MRHNA and CDR2 is SNTAGT. The CDR3 consists of 19 residues. Trimming at V came to 9 bases and at J to 0 bases, leaving 18 bases not matched to a gene. CDR3 sequence reads: CARFERAGGEMGSYNEQFF. The CDR3 bases are TGTGCCAGATTTGAACGGGCGGGAGGGGAAATGGGCTCCTACAATGAGCAGTTCTTC.

This clone appeared a single time. The gene calls are TRBV9 and TRBJ1-1; D is possibly TRBD1 (6 bases). V was cut by 4 bases and J by 2 bases, with 15 bases left in between. This CDR3 is 15 amino acids long. Per germline, CDR1 SGDLS and CDR2 YYNGEE. The DNA for the CDR3 is TGTGCCAGCAGCCCCGGACAGAGGCTAAACACTGAAGCTTTCTTT. Protein product: CASSPGQRLNTEAFF.

The chain employs TRBV6-4 and TRBJ2-1, with 14 nucleotides matching TRBD2. The length of the CDR3 is 18 residues. CDR1 and CDR2 from the germline V gene are MRHNA and SNTAGT. V shed 0 bases and J 4 bases; nucleotides not matched to a gene: 5. The CDR3, as DNA: TGTGCCAGCAGTGACTCGACTAGCGGGGGGGCCGTGTACAATGAGCAGTTCTTC. Its protein is CASSDSTSGGAVYNEQFF.

This clone occurred a few times. This chain links TRBV25-1 with TRBJ1-4, with D perhaps TRBD1 (5 bases). V was cut by 7 bases and J by 5 bases, with 20 bases left in between. CDR1 and CDR2 from the germline V gene are MGHDK and SYGVNS. The CDR3 runs to 16 residues. CDR3 DNA: TGTGCCAGCACCCTCCCCGCGACCTCAGGGAATGAAAAACTGTTTTTT. As protein: CASTLPATSGNEKLFF. The whole variable domain, filled in from reference TRBV25-1 and TRBJ1-4, reads EADIYQTPRYLVIGTGKKITLECSQTMGHDKMYWYQQDPGMELHLIHYSYGVNSTEKGDLSSESTVSRIRTEHFPLTLESARPSHTSQYLCASTLPATSGNEKLFFGSGTQLSVL.

This sequence joins TRBV7-3 and TRBJ2-4, with 9 bases that match TRBD1. The CDR3 is 14 residues long. The V and J ends lost 5 bases and 8 bases, in that order; junction bases with no gene match: 7. In germline, CDR1 is SGHTA, CDR2 FQGTGA. This CDR3 reads CASSQAGTGHIQYF. DNA of the CDR3: TGTGCCAGCAGCCAAGCCGGGACAGGGCACATTCAGTACTTC.

The chain joins TRBV14 to TRBJ2-7; TRBD1 aligns across 8 bases. Trimming cost V 5 bases and J 5 bases; bases outside gene matches: 5. Germline assignment: CDR1 SGHDN and CDR2 FVKESK. This CDR3 has 13 amino acids. The CDR3 nucleotides read TGTGCCAGCAGCTTCTCAGGGGGCCACGAGCAGTACTTC. It specifies CASSFSGGHEQYF.

The rearrangement uses TRBV7-2 and TRBJ2-3; TRBD1 matches 7 bases. CDR1 and CDR2 (germline): SGHTA, FQGNSA. The CDR3 is 13 residues long. After removal of 6 bases from V and 5 bases from J, the junction contained 5 bases not matched to a gene. CDR3: CASRSTGVDTQYF. CDR3 DNA: TGTGCCAGCAGGTCTACAGGGGTAGATACGCAGTATTTT.

This clone has more than one count but fewer than ten. The rearrangement joins TRBV13 to TRBJ2-6; D is possibly TRBD1 (6 bases). Germline CDR1 and CDR2: PRHDT and FYEKMQ (reference sequence). The CDR3 consists of 13 residues. Trimming shortened V by 10 bases and J by 2 bases, and 9 bases separated the two germline ends. DNA for the CDR3: TGTGCCACAACAGGGACTGGGGCCAACGTCCTGACTTTC. This encodes CATTGTGANVLTF.

Notes on this clone: Compared with germline, one end of the junction differs, possibly owing to a read error. The rearrangement uses TRBV7-9 and TRBJ2-7, with 9 bases that match TRBD2. This CDR3 contains 16 residues. CDR1 and CDR2 (germline): SEHNR, FQNEAQ (reference sequence). The CDR3 region has the DNA TGTTCCAGCAGCTTAGAGATGCGGGAGGGCCCTCACGAGCAGTACTTC. It encodes CSSSLEMREGPHEQYF.

The chain couples TRBV7-2 to TRBJ1-6; D is ambiguous. The germline V gene has CDR1 SGHTA and CDR2 FQGNSA. The CDR3 is made up of 14 amino acids. V was cut by 5 bases and J by 8 bases, with 13 bases left in between. The CDR3 sequence: CASSDYQLYSPLHF. Here the CDR3 DNA reads TGTGCCAGCAGCGACTACCAGCTCTATTCACCCCTCCACTTT.

The chain has TRBV6-5 and TRBJ2-7; 9 bases are shared with TRBD1. V lost 6 bases and J lost 3; bases outside the gene matches: 6. This CDR3 contains 14 residues. Germline-derived CDR1 and CDR2 are MNHEY and SVGAGI. CDR3 amino acids: CASRPRDRVYEQYF. The CDR3 coding sequence is TGTGCCAGCAGGCCTCGGGACAGGGTCTACGAGCAGTACTTC.

The table lists this clone with a few counts. This chain joins TRBV9 and TRBJ1-2; D may be TRBD1 (6 bases). V lost 5 bases and J lost 3, with 14 bases in between. The CDR3 sequence is 14 residues long. Germline V gives CDR1 SGDLS, CDR2 YYNGEE. The chain's CDR3 is CASSKEGGHYGYTF. The CDR3 DNA is TGTGCCAGCAGTAAGGAGGGGGGGCACTATGGCTACACCTTC.

This chain joins TRBV29-1 and TRBJ2-7; TRBD1 aligns across 7 bases. Germline assignment: CDR1 SQVTM and CDR2 ANQGSEA. The CDR3 has 13 amino acids. The trim removed 6 bases at V and 6 bases at J, leaving 11 bases unmatched. CDR3: CSVAWDSFGEQYF. CDR3 bases: TGCAGCGTGGCGTGGGACAGCTTCGGCGAGCAGTACTTC.

The chain uses TRBV7-2 and TRBJ2-1, with D possibly TRBD1 on 5 matching bases. The CDR3 covers 16 residues. Germline lookup yields CDR1 SGHTA and CDR2 FQGNSA. V was clipped by 5 bases and J by 6 bases, with 20 bases between them. The CDR3 loop reads CASSQGRRIGSNEQFF. The CDR3 region has the DNA TGTGCCAGCAGCCAGGGTCGGCGTATCGGGTCCAATGAGCAGTTCTTC.

This chain joins TRBV9 and TRBJ2-7; 7 nucleotides match TRBD2. V shed 0 bases and J 0 bases; nucleotides not matched to a gene: 3. Per germline, CDR1 SGDLS and CDR2 YYNGEE. This CDR3 has 15 amino acids. The CDR3 is CASSVAGGSSYEQYF. As DNA, the CDR3 is TGTGCCAGCAGCGTAGCGGGGGGATCCTCCTACGAGCAGTACTTC.